This record concerns one T cell receptor beta chain sequence. This sample's time point: newly diagnosed, previously untreated cHL patient sample. The data belong to a study of PD-1 blockade in classical Hodgkin lymphoma. Produced via immunoSEQ multiplex PCR; TCRdb's table is partial and in-frame only. Of about 30,000 clones listed, around 94% were seen once; the top ten hold 2% to 2.5%. The germline gives CDR1 GTSNPN, CDR2 SVGIG (reference sequence). Trimming removed 2 bases from V and 6 bases from J, with 9 bases in between. The CDR3 has 12 residues. The J gene is TRBJ2-3, the V gene TRBV30; D ambiguous. Material: peripheral blood mononuclear cells (PBMCs). This clonotype was sampled from a human donor with classical Hodgkin lymphoma. The CDR3 here is CAWSSTSDTQYF. The DNA for the CDR3 is TGTGCCTGGAGTTCAACGTCGGATACGCAGTATTTT. Using reference TRBV30 and TRBJ2-3 for the parts outside the CDR3, the full variable domain is SQTIHQWPATLVQPVGSPLSLECTVEGTSNPNLYWYRQAAGRGLQLLFYSVGIGQISSEVPQNLSASRPQDRQFILSSKKLLLSDSGFYLCAWSSTSDTQYFGPGTRLTVL.